The clone carrying this T cell receptor (beta chain) was observed a few times. No antigen is known for it. These data come from a study of early T cells in non-severe SARS-CoV-2 infection. Study overall: Sequenced bulk RNA came from whole blood that was unsorted, and chains were unpaired.

Individual cDNA molecules each received unique molecular identifiers attached to them. TCRdb redid the calling of the 5' RACE reads with MiXCR, one entry per CDR3 protein. The repertoire has about 84,000 distinct CDR3 sequences, about 12% of them found once; the top ten carry approximately 2.4%. Findings and caveats of the study: Anti-spike CD8 responses were favored by VDJdb matching, which missed private and CD4 specificities.

V lost 2 bases and J lost 0; bases outside the gene matches: 13. The CDR3 runs to 18 residues. CDR1 and CDR2 from the germline V gene are MNHEY and SVGEGT. The chain links TRBV6-2 or TRBV6-3 to TRBJ2-7; 7 bases align to TRBD1. Sequencing was carried out using whole blood. This receptor was identified in an adult who was a healthcare worker with PCR-confirmed SARS-CoV-2 infection or an uninfected control (not recorded which). The CDR3: CASSYASTGAPSSYEQYF. The DNA of the CDR3 is TGTGCCAGCAGTTACGCATCTACAGGGGCTCCCTCCTCCTACGAGCAGTACTTC.